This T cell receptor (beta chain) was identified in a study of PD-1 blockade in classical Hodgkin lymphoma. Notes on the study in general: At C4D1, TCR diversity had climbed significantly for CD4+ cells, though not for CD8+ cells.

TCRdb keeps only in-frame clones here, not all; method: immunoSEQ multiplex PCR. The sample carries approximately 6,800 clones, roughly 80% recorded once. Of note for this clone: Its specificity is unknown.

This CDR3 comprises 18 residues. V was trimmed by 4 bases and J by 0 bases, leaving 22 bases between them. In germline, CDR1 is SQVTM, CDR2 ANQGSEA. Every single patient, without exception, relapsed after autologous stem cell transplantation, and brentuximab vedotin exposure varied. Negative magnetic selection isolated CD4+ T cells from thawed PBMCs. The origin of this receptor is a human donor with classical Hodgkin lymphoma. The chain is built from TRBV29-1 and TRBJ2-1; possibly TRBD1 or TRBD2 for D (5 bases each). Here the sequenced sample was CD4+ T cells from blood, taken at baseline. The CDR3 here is CSVGGYGPFVGSYNEQFF. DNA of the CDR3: TGCAGCGTTGGGGGGTACGGCCCGTTTGTTGGCTCCTACAATGAGCAGTTCTTC.